What follows are 12 T cell receptor beta chains derived from one specimen sequenced in a study of T cell clusters in autoimmune cytopenias. One tube held mixed TRB-A and TRB-B primer pools for touch-down PCR. TCRdb re-called the multiplex PCR reads, yielding one record per CDR3 amino acid sequence without DNA. This table holds about 7,500 distinct CDR3 sequences. TRB was amplified from about 270 ng of peripheral blood genomic DNA per sample. The sequencing input was peripheral blood. These receptors all stem from a human donor with an autoimmune cytopenia or autoimmune hepatitis (not recorded which).

This clonotype registers medium-sized by frequency. The chain recombines TRBV6-5 with TRBJ1-5; TCRdb's D gene call, TRBD1, goes unchecked for lack of DNA. Germline V gives CDR1 MNHEY, CDR2 SVGAGI. The CDR3 contains 14 residues. CDR3 amino acids: CASSFGQRGQPQHF.

The genes are TRBV19 and TRBJ2-2; TCRdb proposes TRBD1, but this gene call is untestable without DNA. Germline V lookup: CDR1 LNHDA, CDR2 SQIVND (reference sequence). This CDR3 comprises 16 residues. The CDR3 region is CASSILGTGYHGELFF.

This clonotype is classed as medium-sized (0.01 to 0.1%) by frequency. This chain joins TRBV27 and TRBJ1-2; the TRBD1 assignment by TCRdb is unverifiable without DNA. The CDR3 is 13 amino acids. Germline CDR1 reads MNHEY; CDR2 reads SMNVEV (reference sequence). The CDR3 spells CASSLYTGYGYTF.

The rearrangement joins TRBV12-3 or TRBV12-4 to TRBJ2-5. This CDR3 is built from 14 residues. The CDR3 protein is CASSFGQSEETQYF.

In terms of frequency, this clonotype is medium-sized. V usage is TRBV6-1 and J usage is TRBJ2-1; no DNA is available, so the TRBD1 call from TCRdb remains unchecked. Germline CDR1 is MNHNS and CDR2 is SASEGT. The CDR3 contains 16 residues. The CDR3 loop reads CASSGDRGPTYNEQFF.

The rearrangement uses TRBV6-5 and TRBJ2-7; the TCRdb call, TRBD1, lacks DNA for checking. CDR3 length: 14 amino acids. The germline V gene encodes CDR1 MNHEY and CDR2 SVGAGI. CDR3 residues: CASRWGQAGYEQYF.

The genes are TRBV5-1 and TRBJ2-3; TCRdb calls TRBD1, which cannot be checked without DNA. Germline V gene lookup returns CDR1 SGHRS and CDR2 YFSETQ. The CDR3 contains 14 residues. This chain's CDR3 is CASSLQGNTDTQYF.

By frequency, this clonotype is medium-sized (0.01 to 0.1%). The rearrangement joins TRBV6-2 or TRBV6-3 to TRBJ2-1; TCRdb calls TRBD2, which cannot be checked without DNA. The CDR3 is 13 residues long. Germline-derived CDR1 and CDR2 are MNHEY and SVGEGT. This CDR3 is CASSYRAYNEQFF.

This clonotype is labeled medium-sized based on frequency. J is TRBJ2-1 and V is TRBV6-6. Germline V gives CDR1 MNHNY, CDR2 SVGAGI (reference sequence). CDR3 length: 14 amino acids. The CDR3 region is CASSSSKYHNEQFF.

By frequency, this clonotype registers medium-sized. The chain is built from TRBV7-6 and TRBJ1-5; TCRdb returns TRBD1, unconfirmable since there is no DNA. This CDR3 comprises 15 residues. Germline-derived CDR1 and CDR2 are SGHVS and FNYEAQ. This CDR3 is CASSLGGQGGQPQHF.

The genes are TRBV18 and TRBJ2-3; the D gene TCRdb calls, TRBD2, cannot be checked with no DNA. Per germline, CDR1 KGHSH and CDR2 LQKENI. The CDR3 is 15 residues long. The CDR3 is CASSPGTSGTDTQYF.

This sequence joins TRBV19 and TRBJ2-7; the D call from TCRdb, TRBD2, cannot be confirmed without DNA. Germline CDR1 reads LNHDA; CDR2 reads SQIVND (reference sequence). The CDR3 has 13 residues. The CDR3 protein is CASSTGLAYEQYF.